The clone carrying this TCR beta chain was seen many times. Its antigen is currently unknown. V was cut by 4 bases and J by 2 bases, with 8 bases left in between. The CDR3 length is 13 residues. Per germline, CDR1 SNHLY and CDR2 FYNNEI. This entry comes from a study of T cells in Graves' hyperthyroidism and ophthalmopathy. At the level of the study: Sampling of peripheral blood happened at initial diagnosis, prior to any treatment.

Study-level results: Expanded thyroid clonotypes (above 0.001) were mostly also found in blood.

In the ophthalmopathy cohort, Clinical Activity Score was at least 3, NOSPECS grade at least 4, and duration under 3 months. Amplification targeted TCR beta CDR3 regions from RNA transcripts. Researchers ran a first-round RT-PCR on the TCR CDR3 using the HTBI primer set. TCRdb reanalysed the multiplex PCR reads using MiXCR and keeps one entry per CDR3 protein. The data show around 600,000 distinct CDR3 sequences, around 14% seen once. Source material: blood. The V gene is TRBV2, the J gene TRBJ2-5, with D unclear. This receptor was taken from a woman in her late teens or twenties with Graves' ophthalmopathy. CDR3: CASSVFAQETQYF. The CDR3 bases are TGTGCCAGCAGTGTATTTGCACAAGAGACCCAGTACTTC.